This T cell receptor (beta chain) was profiled in a study of shared clonotypes between healthy human individuals. TCRdb keeps only in-frame clones here, not all; method: immunoSEQ multiplex PCR. The sample holds approximately 2.5 million clones; about 92% are singletons and the top ten take around 0.14%. CDR3 length: 17 amino acids. Germline V lookup: CDR1 LNHDA, CDR2 SQIVND (reference sequence). V was cut by 2 bases and J by 3 bases, with 17 bases left in between. The specimen sequenced was naive CD4+ T cells sorted from blood. Described subset: CD45RA+ positively selected. The V gene is TRBV19, the J gene TRBJ1-5; no clear D. The sequence was collected from a man younger than 35 in good health. The CDR3, as DNA: TGTGCCAGTAGTATACCCTCATGGAGCGGAAACAATCAGCCCCAGCATTTT. Its protein product is CASSIPSWSGNNQPQHF. Full variable domain (outside the CDR3, taken from reference TRBV19 and TRBJ1-5): DGGITQSPKYLFRKEGQNVTLSCEQNLNHDAMYWYRQDPGQGLRLIYYSQIVNDFQKGDIAEGYSVSREKKESFPLTVTSAQKNPTAFYLCASSIPSWSGNNQPQHFGDGTRLSIL.